Presented here are 10 T cell receptor beta chains from one specimen sequenced in a study of T cell repertoires in aging, cancer and after chemotherapy. Multiplex touch-down PCR with TRB-A/B primers amplified rearranged V-D-J TRB sequences. MiXCR, applied by TCRdb to the multiplex PCR reads, yields one record per CDR3 protein. Here the sample spans about 12,000 distinct CDR3 sequences, roughly 31% being singletons. The template was genomic DNA from peripheral blood, not RNA. Sequenced input: blood. The receptor set was obtained from a human donor in good health. The donor label of this sample is uncertain.

The chain links TRBV6-5 to TRBJ2-3; the match to TRBD2 covers 16 bases. The V gene's germline CDR1 is MNHEY and CDR2 SVGAGI. Trimming cost V 5 bases and J 4 bases; bases outside gene matches: 9. This CDR3 is built from 18 residues. In DNA form, the CDR3 reads TGTGCCAGCAGTGAAGGGACTAGCGGGGGGGCCGAATCAGATACGCAGTATTTT. Encoded protein: CASSEGTSGGAESDTQYF.

This clonotype was counted only a few times. This chain joins TRBV15 and TRBJ2-7; 9 bases agree with TRBD2. V was pared by 5 bases and J by 6 bases, with 11 bases of the junction left unmatched. The CDR3 totals 15 residues. The germline V gene encodes CDR1 LNHNV and CDR2 YYDKDF (reference sequence). CDR3 amino acids: CATSGMRGGPSEQYF. DNA for the CDR3: TGTGCCACCAGCGGAATGCGGGGGGGCCCTTCCGAGCAGTACTTC.

This clonotype was counted between two and nine times. This chain connects TRBV6-2 or TRBV6-3 to TRBJ2-1; TRBD2 agrees at 8 bases. The CDR3 has 18 residues. The V gene end was trimmed by 5 bases and the J gene end by 4 bases; junction bases not matched to a gene: 16. Germline V lookup: CDR1 MNHEY, CDR2 SVGEGT. In DNA, the CDR3 is TGTGCCAGCAGTAGTGCCCGTGGGGGCGGGGGGCCTTACAATGAGCAGTTCTTC. Its protein is CASSSARGGGGPYNEQFF.

In this sample, this clonotype is medium-sized. V gene TRBV30 combines with J gene TRBJ2-1, with D hard to call. V lost 2 bases and J lost 1, with 9 bases in between. CDR1 and CDR2 from the germline V gene are GTSNPN and SVGIG (reference sequence). The CDR3 consists of 14 residues. CDR3 sequence reads: CAWSRRRSYNEQFF. CDR3 sequence (DNA): TGTGCCTGGAGTAGACGGAGATCCTACAATGAGCAGTTCTTC.

The chain is built from TRBV19 and TRBJ1-1; D uncertain. The ends were cut back, 6 bases at V and 5 bases at J, with 10 bases in the middle. CDR1 is LNHDA, CDR2 SQIVND, per germline (reference sequence). This CDR3 is 12 amino acids long. The CDR3 protein is CASSLQRTEAFF. The CDR3 coding sequence is TGTGCCAGTAGCCTACAACGGACTGAAGCTTTCTTT.

The V gene is TRBV6-5, the J gene TRBJ1-1; D unclear. CDR3 length equals 15 residues. CDR1 and CDR2 from the germline V gene are MNHEY and SVGAGI. Trimming took off 2 bases at V and 1 base at J, with 11 bases between the two ends. CDR3 region: CASSYPGSGNTEAFF. The DNA for the CDR3 is TGTGCCAGCAGTTACCCTGGTTCGGGGAACACTGAAGCTTTCTTT.

As concerns this clonotype: The junction does not match germline at one end; this may be a read error. The V and J genes are TRBV12-3 or TRBV12-4 and TRBJ2-7, with D uncertain. The CDR3 extends over 12 amino acids. CDR3 sequence: CASSPDSNEQYF. Here the CDR3 DNA reads TGTGCCAGCAGCCCTGACTCCAACGAGCAGTACTTC.

A few counts support this clonotype. The gene calls are TRBV11-1 and TRBJ2-7, with D possibly TRBD1 on 5 matching bases. Germline values: CDR1 SGHAT, CDR2 FQDESV (reference sequence). The ends were cut back, 5 bases at V and 1 base at J, with 12 bases in the middle. The CDR3 contains 14 residues. The CDR3 region is CASSQGAPSYEQYF. Written as DNA, the CDR3 is TGTGCCAGCAGCCAGGGTGCTCCATCCTACGAGCAGTACTTC.

This clonotype occurred a few times. This chain joins TRBV6-4 and TRBJ2-1, with a possible D match to TRBD2 (7 bases). Germline CDR1 is MRHNA and CDR2 is SNTAGT. The CDR3 has 16 amino acids. V lost 0 bases, J lost 3 bases, and 12 bases lay in between. The CDR3 protein is CASSDSAGADYNEQFF. The CDR3, as DNA: TGTGCCAGCAGTGACTCGGCGGGGGCAGACTACAATGAGCAGTTCTTC.

The chain couples TRBV7-9 to TRBJ1-4; 9 bases align to TRBD1. CDR1 and CDR2 from the germline V gene are SEHNR and FQNEAQ (reference sequence). V lost 5 bases to trimming and J lost 6 bases; unmatched junction nucleotides: 4. The CDR3 runs 14 residues. CDR3: CASSRRTGDEKLFF. CDR3 coding DNA: TGTGCCAGCAGCCGGAGGACAGGGGATGAAAAACTGTTTTTT. Together with reference TRBV7-9 and TRBJ1-4, the CDR3 gives the full variable domain: DTGVSQNPRHKITKRGQNVTFRCDPISEHNRLYWYRQTLGQGPEFLTYFQNEAQLEKSRLLSDRFSAERPKGSFSTLEIQRTEQGDSAMYLCASSRRTGDEKLFFGSGTQLSVL.